The present T cell receptor (beta chain) was sequenced within a study of T cells after yellow fever vaccination. The overall study: Fractions with few cells were prepared using SMART-Seq v4 Ultra Low Input. Points from the study as a whole: Primary-vaccination clones mostly resurfaced post-booster (about 96% CD4, 75% to 90% CD8). Weaker, the secondary response had a peak occurring faster, on day 5 versus 15.

Points on this clonotype: The antigen is unknown.

This CDR3 is 16 amino acids long. V was pared by 7 bases and J by 3 bases, with 7 bases of the junction left unmatched. Germline V lookup: CDR1 MNHNS, CDR2 SASEGT. Template-switching 5'RACE yielded the TCR cDNA; a universal primer site and UMIs were added in the process. TCRdb fed the 5' RACE reads into MiXCR, producing one record per CDR3 protein. The profile shows approximately 610,000 distinct CDR3 sequences, less than 20% of them singletons. The V gene is TRBV6-1, the J gene TRBJ1-4, with TRBD1 identical over 11 bases. Sequencing was performed on PBMCs, taken more than 4 days after the first yellow fever vaccination. This clonotype originated in a man between 18 and 29 years old who received the YFV17D yellow fever vaccine. The CDR3 reads CASTPGQGVANEKLFF. The CDR3 bases are TGTGCCAGCACCCCGGGACAGGGGGTGGCTAATGAAAAACTGTTTTTT.